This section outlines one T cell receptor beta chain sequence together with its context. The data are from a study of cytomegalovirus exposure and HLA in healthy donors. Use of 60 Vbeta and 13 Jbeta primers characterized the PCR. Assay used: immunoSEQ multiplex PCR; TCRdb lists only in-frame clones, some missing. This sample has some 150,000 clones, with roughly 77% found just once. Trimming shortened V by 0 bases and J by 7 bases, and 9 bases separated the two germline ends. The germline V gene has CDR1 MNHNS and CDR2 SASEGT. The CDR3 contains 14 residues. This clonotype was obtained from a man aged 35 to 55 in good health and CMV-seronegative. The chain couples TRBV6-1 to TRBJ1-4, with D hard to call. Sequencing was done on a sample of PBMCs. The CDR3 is CASSEAAVFEKLFF. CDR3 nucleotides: TGTGCCAGCAGTGAAGCGGCGGTTTTTGAAAAACTGTTTTTT.